This T cell receptor (beta chain) was observed in a study of shared clonotypes between healthy human individuals. Assay used: immunoSEQ multiplex PCR; TCRdb lists only in-frame clones, some missing. The repertoire holds a few million clones, with over 90% as singletons. The CDR3 contains 13 residues. V was pared by 5 bases and J by 6 bases, with 11 bases between. The V gene's germline CDR1 is MNHEY and CDR2 SVGAGI. The sample comprised naive CD4+ T cells from PBMCs. Subset meaning: CD45RA+ positively selected. The chain joins TRBV6-5 to TRBJ2-1; D gene uncertain. The origin of this receptor is a man between 18 and 35 years old in good health. Some clones in this sample may be carry-over from other donors' samples. The CDR3 region has the DNA TGTGCCAGCAGTCCAGGTCGATCCAATGAGCAGTTCTTC. This codes for CASSPGRSNEQFF.